This T cell receptor (beta chain) came from a study of a mutant IDH1 vaccine in newly diagnosed glioma (dated by TCRdb to the early 2020s). The study in broad terms: Patients received eight vaccinations in weeks 1, 3, 5, 7, 11, 15, 19 and 23, corresponding to visits V03 through V10. Prior to enrollment, standard therapy consisting of radiotherapy alone, temozolomide alone, or radiochemotherapy with temozolomide had been administered to patients, with the combination being received by most patients. Of the approximately 30 treated patients, approximately 60% were male and approximately 40% were female, and the mean age was 40.4 years. Vaccination started 4-6 weeks after radiotherapy alone, or was given together with temozolomide cycles in the groups whose treatment included chemotherapy. Longitudinal TCRB deep sequencing was performed for 20 to 25 treated patients wherever samples were available for exploratory analyses. Six visits were used for peripheral blood collection: V03 (baseline), V05, V07, V10, V12 and V13. Study-level results and caveats: Availability determined which PBMC samples were chosen for TCRB deep sequencing. The authors stated that sample limitations prevented analyses of patient blood samples from being reproduced. Vaccine-induced immune responses across multiple MHC alleles were detected in 93.3% of patients. No apparent relationship was observed between pseudoprogression and alterations in the top peripheral T cell clonotypes detected by TCRB sequencing.

Remarks on this clone: This clone's antigen is unknown. Base quality data are lacking; no much larger clone is found one base away.

Library construction relied on the immunoSEQ multiplex PCR assay. Following the manufacturer's protocol, the hsTCRB Kit was used to amplify rearranged TCR beta chain sequences. TCRB libraries were sequenced on an Illumina MiSeq. As for how the authors treated the data: Demultiplexing, trimming and gene mapping were performed with the kit vendor's proprietary platform. TCRdb took over this immuneACCESS table, retaining in-frame rearrangements with V and J assigned. Such tables are incomplete; in checked studies, under half of the missing clones stem from an unresolved V gene, and the remainder is unexplained. V and J calls and clone size come straight from that table; D and trimming were deduced from the DNA. Recorded for this sample are about 60,000 clones; approximately 80% of them occurred a single time. Roughly 3.5% of the sample rests with the top ten. The time point label, read with the paper, signifies: week 11, during vaccination. Each vaccine dose, consisting of 300 ug of a 20-mer mutant IDH1 peptide in Montanide, was administered subcutaneously with topical imiquimod. Donors had newly diagnosed WHO grade 3 or 4 IDH1-mutant astrocytomas with loss of nuclear ATRX. The samples were drawn from NOA16, a multicentre, single-arm, open-label phase I trial in Germany that tested a mutant IDH1 peptide vaccine in humans for the first time. The DNeasy Blood and Tissue Kit was used to extract genomic DNA from EDTA blood for TCRB sequencing.

Trimming removed 1 base from V and 7 bases from J; the gene matches leave 7 bases unexplained. The germline V gene specifies SGHTA as CDR1 and FQGNSA as CDR2. From the cysteine through the phenylalanine, the CDR3 covers 15 amino acids. Just the 45-base CDR3 DNA is kept, in frame starting at base 1. The rearranged chain carries TRBV7-2 and TRBJ2-4, with 7 central nucleotides matching TRBD2. The clonotype comes from a man between 25 and 39 years old with glioma. Specimen: PBMCs, collected from a glioma patient whose treatment included an IDH1 peptide vaccine. The DNA reads TGTGCCAGCAGCTTAGTGGGGGGGAGTAGGAACATTCAGTACTTC. Its protein reads: CASSLVGGSRNIQYF.